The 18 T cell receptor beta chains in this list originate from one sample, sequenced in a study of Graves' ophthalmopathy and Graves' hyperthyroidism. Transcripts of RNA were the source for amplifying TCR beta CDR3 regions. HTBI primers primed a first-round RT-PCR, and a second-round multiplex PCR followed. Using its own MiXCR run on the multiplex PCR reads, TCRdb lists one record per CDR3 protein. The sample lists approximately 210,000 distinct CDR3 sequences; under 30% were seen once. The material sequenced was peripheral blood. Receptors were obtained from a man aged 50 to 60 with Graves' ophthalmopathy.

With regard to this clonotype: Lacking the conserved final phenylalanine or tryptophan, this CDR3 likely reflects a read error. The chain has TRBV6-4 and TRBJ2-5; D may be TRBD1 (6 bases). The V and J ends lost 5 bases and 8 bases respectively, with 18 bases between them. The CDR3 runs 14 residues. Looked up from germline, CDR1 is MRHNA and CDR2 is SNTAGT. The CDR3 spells CASSLAGQRRTQYS. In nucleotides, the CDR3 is TGTGCCAGCAGTTTAGCAGGACAGCGAAGAACCCAGTACTCC.

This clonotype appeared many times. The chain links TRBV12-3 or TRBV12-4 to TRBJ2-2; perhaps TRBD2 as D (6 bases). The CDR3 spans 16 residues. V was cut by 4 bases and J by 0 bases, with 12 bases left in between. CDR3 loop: CASSYSGTPNTGELFF. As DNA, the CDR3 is TGTGCCAGCAGTTACTCCGGGACTCCGAACACCGGGGAGCTGTTTTTT.

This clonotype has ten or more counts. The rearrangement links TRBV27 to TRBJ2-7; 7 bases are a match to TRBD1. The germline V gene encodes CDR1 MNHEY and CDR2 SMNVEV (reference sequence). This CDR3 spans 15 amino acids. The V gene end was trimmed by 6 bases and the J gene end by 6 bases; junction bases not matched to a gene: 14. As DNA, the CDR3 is TGTGCCAGCAGGCCATCCCCCTACAGGGGCCGCGAGCAGTACTTC. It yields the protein CASRPSPYRGREQYF.

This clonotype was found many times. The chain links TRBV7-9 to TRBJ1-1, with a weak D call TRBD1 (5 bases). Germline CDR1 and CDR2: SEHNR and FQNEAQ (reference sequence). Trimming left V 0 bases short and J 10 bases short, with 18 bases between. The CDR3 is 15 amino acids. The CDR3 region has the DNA TGTGCCAGCAGCTTAGCCTCCGGGACGTCAGAGCGAGCTTTCTTT. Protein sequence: CASSLASGTSERAFF. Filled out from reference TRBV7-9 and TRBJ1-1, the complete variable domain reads DTGVSQNPRHKITKRGQNVTFRCDPISEHNRLYWYRQTLGQGPEFLTYFQNEAQLEKSRLLSDRFSAERPKGSFSTLEIQRTEQGDSAMYLCASSLASGTSERAFFGQGTRLTVV.

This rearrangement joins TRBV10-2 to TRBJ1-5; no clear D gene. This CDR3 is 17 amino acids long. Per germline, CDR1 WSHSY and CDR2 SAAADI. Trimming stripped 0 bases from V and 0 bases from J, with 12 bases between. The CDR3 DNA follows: TGCGCCAGCAGTGAGTCAGGCACAGCCTATAGCAATCAGCCCCAGCATTTT. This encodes CASSESGTAYSNQPQHF.

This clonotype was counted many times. The CDR3 bases are TGTGCCAGCAGTGGGGTCCTCATGGGCGGCTATGGCTACACCTTC. It translates to CASSGVLMGGYGYTF. The chain carries TRBV28 and TRBJ1-2; D unclear. CDR3 length: 15 amino acids. In germline, CDR1 is MDHEN, CDR2 SYDVKM. V was trimmed by 5 bases and J by 4 bases, leaving 17 bases between them.

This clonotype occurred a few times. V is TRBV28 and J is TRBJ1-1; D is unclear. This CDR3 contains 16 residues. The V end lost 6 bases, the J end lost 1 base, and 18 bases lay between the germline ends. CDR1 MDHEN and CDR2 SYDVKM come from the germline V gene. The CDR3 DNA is TGTGCCAGCAGAACTCCCGGAAGGTATTCGAACACTGAAGCTTTCTTT. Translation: CASRTPGRYSNTEAFF.

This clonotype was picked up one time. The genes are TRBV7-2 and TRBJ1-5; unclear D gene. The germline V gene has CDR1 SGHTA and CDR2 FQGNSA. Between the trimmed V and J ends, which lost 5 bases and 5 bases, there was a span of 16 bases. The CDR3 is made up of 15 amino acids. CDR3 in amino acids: CASSPRPGHDQPQHF. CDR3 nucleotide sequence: TGTGCCAGCAGCCCCCGGCCAGGCCACGATCAGCCCCAGCATTTT.

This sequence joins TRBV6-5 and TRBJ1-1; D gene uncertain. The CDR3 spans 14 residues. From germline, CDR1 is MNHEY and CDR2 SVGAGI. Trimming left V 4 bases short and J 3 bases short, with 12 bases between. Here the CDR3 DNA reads TGTGCCAGCAGTTTAAAGGAAGCATACACTGAAGCTTTCTTT. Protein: CASSLKEAYTEAFF.

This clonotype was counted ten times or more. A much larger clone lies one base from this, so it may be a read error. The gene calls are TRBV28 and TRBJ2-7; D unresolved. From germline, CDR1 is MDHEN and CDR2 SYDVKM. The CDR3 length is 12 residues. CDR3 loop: CTSSLTDVGQYF. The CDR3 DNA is TGTACCAGCAGTTTAACTGACGTCGGGCAGTACTTC.

CDR3 in amino acids: CASSSTGFFYSGANVLTF. As DNA, the CDR3 is TGTGCCAGCAGCTCCACAGGGTTCTTCTACTCTGGGGCCAACGTCCTGACTTTC. This chain joins TRBV6-2 or TRBV6-3 and TRBJ2-6, with a possible D match to TRBD1 (6 bases). CDR1 and CDR2 from the germline V gene are MNHEY and SVGEGT. This CDR3 is 18 amino acids long. Trimming took off 6 bases at V and 0 bases at J, with 18 bases between the two ends.

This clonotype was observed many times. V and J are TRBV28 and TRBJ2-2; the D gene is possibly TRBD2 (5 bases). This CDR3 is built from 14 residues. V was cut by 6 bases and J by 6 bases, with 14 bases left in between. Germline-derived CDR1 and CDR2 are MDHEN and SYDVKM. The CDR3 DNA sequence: TGTGCCAGCAGGGGCGCGGGCCTTCCCGGGGAGCTGTTTTTT. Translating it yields CASRGAGLPGELFF.

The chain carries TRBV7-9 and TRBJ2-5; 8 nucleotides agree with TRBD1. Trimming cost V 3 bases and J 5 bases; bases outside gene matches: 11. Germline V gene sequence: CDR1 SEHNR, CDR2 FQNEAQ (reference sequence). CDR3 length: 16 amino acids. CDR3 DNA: TGTGCCAGCAGCTTGGGGACAGGCCGCTCAGGGGAGACCCAGTACTTC. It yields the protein CASSLGTGRSGETQYF.

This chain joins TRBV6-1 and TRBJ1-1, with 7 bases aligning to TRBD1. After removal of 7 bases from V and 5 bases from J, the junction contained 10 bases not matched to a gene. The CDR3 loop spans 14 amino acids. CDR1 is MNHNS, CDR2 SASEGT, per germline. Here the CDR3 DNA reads TGTGCCAGCACTCGGACAGGTCAATCTACTGAAGCTTTCTTT. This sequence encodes CASTRTGQSTEAFF.

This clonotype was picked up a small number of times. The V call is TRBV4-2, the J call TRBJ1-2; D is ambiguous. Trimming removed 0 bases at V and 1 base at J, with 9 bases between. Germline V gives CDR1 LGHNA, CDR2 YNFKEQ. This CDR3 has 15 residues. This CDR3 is CASSQEESGNYGYTF. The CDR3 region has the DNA TGTGCCAGCAGCCAAGAAGAAAGCGGTAACTATGGCTACACCTTC.

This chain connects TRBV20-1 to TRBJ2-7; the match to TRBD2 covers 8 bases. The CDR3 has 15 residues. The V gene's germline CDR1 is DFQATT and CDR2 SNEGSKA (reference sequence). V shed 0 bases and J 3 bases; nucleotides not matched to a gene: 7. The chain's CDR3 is CSARDQGAGDYEQYF. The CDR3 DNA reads TGCAGTGCTAGAGACCAGGGAGCGGGAGACTACGAGCAGTACTTC.

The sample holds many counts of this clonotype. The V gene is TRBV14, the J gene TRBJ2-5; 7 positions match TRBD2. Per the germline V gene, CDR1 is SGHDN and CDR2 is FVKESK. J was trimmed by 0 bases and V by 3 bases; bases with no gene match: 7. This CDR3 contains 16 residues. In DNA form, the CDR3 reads TGTGCCAGCAGCCATTATCCAGCGGGGTACCAAGAGACCCAGTACTTC. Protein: CASSHYPAGYQETQYF.

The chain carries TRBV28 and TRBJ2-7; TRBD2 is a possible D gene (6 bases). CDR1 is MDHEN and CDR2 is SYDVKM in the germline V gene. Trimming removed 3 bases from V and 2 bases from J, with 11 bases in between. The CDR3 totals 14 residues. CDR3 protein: CASSLTRPPYEQYF. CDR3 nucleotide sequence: TGTGCCAGCAGTTTGACTAGGCCTCCCTACGAGCAGTACTTC.